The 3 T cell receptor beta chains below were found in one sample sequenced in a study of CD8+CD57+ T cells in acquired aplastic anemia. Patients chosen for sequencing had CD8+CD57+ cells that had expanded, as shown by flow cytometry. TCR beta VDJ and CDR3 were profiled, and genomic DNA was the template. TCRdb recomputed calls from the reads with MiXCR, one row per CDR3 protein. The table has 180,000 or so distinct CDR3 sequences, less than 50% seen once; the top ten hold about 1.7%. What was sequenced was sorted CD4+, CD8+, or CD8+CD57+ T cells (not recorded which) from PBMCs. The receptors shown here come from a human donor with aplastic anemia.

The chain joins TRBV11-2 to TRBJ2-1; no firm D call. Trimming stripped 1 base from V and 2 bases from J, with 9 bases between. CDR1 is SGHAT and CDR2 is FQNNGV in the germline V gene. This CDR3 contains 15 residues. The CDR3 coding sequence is TGTGCCAGCAGCTTAGGGGTTATTACCTACAATGAGCAGTTCTTC. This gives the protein CASSLGVITYNEQFF.

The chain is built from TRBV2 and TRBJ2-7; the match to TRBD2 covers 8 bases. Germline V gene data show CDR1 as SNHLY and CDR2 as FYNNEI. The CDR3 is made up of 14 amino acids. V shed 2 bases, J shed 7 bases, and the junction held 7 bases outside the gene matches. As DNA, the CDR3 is TGTGCCAGCAGTGAATTGCTAGCGGGTGATGAGCAGTACTTC. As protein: CASSELLAGDEQYF.

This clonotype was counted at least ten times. This CDR3 is CASSLPNEKLFF. The DNA for the CDR3 is TGTGCCAGCAGCCTACCAAATGAAAAACTGTTTTTT. The chain joins TRBV28 to TRBJ1-4; no definite D call. From germline, CDR1 is MDHEN and CDR2 SYDVKM. This CDR3 has 12 residues. V shed 6 bases and J shed 5 bases, with 7 bases lying between them.